This T cell receptor beta chain emerged from a study of human T cells and chemical hapten exposure. Study details: Patients had diphenylcyclopropenone applied to the scalp weekly throughout the approximately 25-week study. The patient population, which was mostly female, had alopecia areata, totalis or universalis. Findings of the study overall: Versus controls, expanded TCRs had significantly more large CDR3 similarity clusters.

Within the library, unique molecular identifiers were attached to each individual cDNA molecule. TCRdb itself ran the RACE reads through MiXCR, one entry per CDR3 protein. The repertoire holds under 50,000 distinct CDR3 sequences, with more than 9% as singletons. V shed 0 bases and J shed 11 bases, with 12 bases lying between them. Germline lookup yields CDR1 MRHNA and CDR2 SNTAGT. This CDR3 has 13 amino acids. The time point is: patch test 3, about 24 weeks after DPC sensitization. The treatment: therapeutic diphenylcyclopropenone sensitization with weekly scalp DPC. Sequencing started from total RNA isolated from unfractionated whole blood. For this clonotype: No antigen is known for it.

This chain uses TRBV6-4 with TRBJ2-3; D perhaps matches TRBD2 (6 bases). The material sequenced was whole blood, taken in connection with sensitization to the hapten diphenylcyclopropenone (DPC). The clonotype was recovered from a man aged 50 to 60 with alopecia areata. Some clones in this sample may be carry-over from other donors' samples. CDR3: CASSDSTRDLQYF. CDR3 coding DNA: TGTGCCAGCAGTGACTCGACGCGGGACCTGCAGTATTTT.